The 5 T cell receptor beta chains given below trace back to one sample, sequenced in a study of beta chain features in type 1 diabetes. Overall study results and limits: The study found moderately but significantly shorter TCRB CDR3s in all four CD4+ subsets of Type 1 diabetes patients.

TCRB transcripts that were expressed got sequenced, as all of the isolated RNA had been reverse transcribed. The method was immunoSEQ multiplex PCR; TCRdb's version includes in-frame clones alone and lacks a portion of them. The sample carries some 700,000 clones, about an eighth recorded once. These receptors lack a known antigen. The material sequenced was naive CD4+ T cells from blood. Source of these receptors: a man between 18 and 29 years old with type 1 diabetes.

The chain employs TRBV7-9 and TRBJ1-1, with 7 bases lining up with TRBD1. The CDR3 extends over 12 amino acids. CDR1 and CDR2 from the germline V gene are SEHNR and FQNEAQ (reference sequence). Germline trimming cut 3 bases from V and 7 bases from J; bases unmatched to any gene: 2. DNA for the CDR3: TGTGCCAGCAGCTTCGACAGGGTTGAAGCTTTCTTT. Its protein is CASSFDRVEAFF.

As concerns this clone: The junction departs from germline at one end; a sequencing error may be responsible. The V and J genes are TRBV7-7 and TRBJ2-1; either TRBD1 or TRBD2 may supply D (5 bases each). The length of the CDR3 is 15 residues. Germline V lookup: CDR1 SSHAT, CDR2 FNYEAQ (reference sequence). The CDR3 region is CASSLSGSSYNEQFF. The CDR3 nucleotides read TGTGCTAGCAGCTTATCAGGGAGCTCCTACAATGAGCAGTTCTTC.

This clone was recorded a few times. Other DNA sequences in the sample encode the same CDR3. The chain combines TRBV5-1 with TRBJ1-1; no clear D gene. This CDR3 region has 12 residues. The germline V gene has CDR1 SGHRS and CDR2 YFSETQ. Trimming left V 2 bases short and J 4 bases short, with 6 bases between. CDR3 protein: CASSLVGTEAFF. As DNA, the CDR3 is TGCGCCAGCAGCTTAGTAGGCACTGAAGCTTTCTTT.

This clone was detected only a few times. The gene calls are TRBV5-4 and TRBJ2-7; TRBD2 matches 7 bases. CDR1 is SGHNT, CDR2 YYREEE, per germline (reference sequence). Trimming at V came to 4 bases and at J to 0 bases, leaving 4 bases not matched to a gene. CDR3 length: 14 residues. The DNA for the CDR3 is TGTGCCAGCAGCAGCGGGGACTTCTCCTACGAGCAGTACTTC. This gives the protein CASSSGDFSYEQYF.

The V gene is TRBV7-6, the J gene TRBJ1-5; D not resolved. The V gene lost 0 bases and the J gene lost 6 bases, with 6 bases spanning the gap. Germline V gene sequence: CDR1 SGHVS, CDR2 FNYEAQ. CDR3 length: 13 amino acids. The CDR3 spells CASSLAMTQPQHF. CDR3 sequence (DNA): TGTGCCAGCAGCTTAGCGATGACTCAGCCCCAGCATTTT.